This paragraph covers one T cell receptor (beta chain) sequence. Antigen unknown. The data derive from a study of OX40 agonist ivuxolimab in advanced cancers. Patients with a history of autoimmune disease or on systemic immunosuppression were excluded. Using immunoSEQ multiplex PCR, the repertoire was profiled, and TCRdb retains in-frame clones only, with some absent. The sample shows more than 95,000 clones, 91% of them seen only once. The V segment lost 0 bases and the J segment 9 bases; nucleotides outside the gene matches: 11. Germline V gene data show CDR1 as LGHNA and CDR2 as YSLEER. This CDR3 region has 16 residues. Study results and limitations: CD4+ and CD8+ T cells in blood underwent clonal expansion by week 6 at 0.1 to 3.0 mg/kg.

The TCR was taken from an adult with an advanced solid tumor such as melanoma, head and neck, liver or kidney cancer. This sample comprised CD4+ or CD8+ T cells sorted from blood, obtained in a trial of the OX40 agonist ivuxolimab. The chain has TRBV4-3 and TRBJ2-1, with TRBD2 identical over 7 bases. CDR3 residues: CASSQEVGGRAGEQFF. The CDR3 nucleotides are TGCGCCAGCAGCCAAGAAGTAGGTGGGAGGGCCGGTGAGCAGTTCTTC.